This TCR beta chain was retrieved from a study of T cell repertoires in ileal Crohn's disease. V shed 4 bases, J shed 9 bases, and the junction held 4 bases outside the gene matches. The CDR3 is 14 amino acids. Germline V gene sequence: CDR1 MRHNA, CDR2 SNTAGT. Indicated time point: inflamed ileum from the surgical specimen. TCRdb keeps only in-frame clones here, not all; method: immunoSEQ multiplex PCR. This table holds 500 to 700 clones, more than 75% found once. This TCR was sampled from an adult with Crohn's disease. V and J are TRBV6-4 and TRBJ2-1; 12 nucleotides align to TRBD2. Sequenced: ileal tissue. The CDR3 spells CASSASGRASEQFF. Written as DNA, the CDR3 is TGTGCCAGCAGTGCTAGCGGGAGGGCCAGTGAGCAGTTCTTC.